One sample yielded the 26 T cell receptor beta chains listed below, sequenced in a study of T cell repertoires in cytomegalovirus infection. MiXCR, run by TCRdb on the reads, gives a single entry per CDR3 protein. This repertoire shows roughly 180,000 distinct CDR3 sequences, about 15% found once; its top ten account for approximately 26%. The sample taken for sequencing was CD8+ T cells from PBMCs. The origin of the receptors is a human donor in good health (CMV status not recorded). Some clones in this sample may be carry-over from other donors' samples.

This clonotype was counted between two and nine times. The V and J genes are TRBV7-9 and TRBJ1-5; no definite D call. The CDR3 spans 15 residues. V dropped 1 base and J dropped 4 bases, with 11 bases sitting between them. Germline CDR1 reads SEHNR; CDR2 reads FQNEAQ (reference sequence). This CDR3 is CASSLGNAANQPQHF. CDR3 DNA sequence: TGTGCCAGCAGCTTAGGGAACGCAGCAAATCAGCCCCAGCATTTT.

The chain carries TRBV7-9 and TRBJ2-6; 7 bases fit TRBD1. Germline assignment: CDR1 SEHNR and CDR2 FQNEAQ (reference sequence). The CDR3 totals 17 residues. V lost 5 bases, J lost 0 bases, and 7 bases stayed unmatched. CDR3 nucleotide sequence: TGTGCCAGCAGCGGTAGCACAGGGGCCTCTGGGGCCAACGTCCTGACTTTC. Its translation is CASSGSTGASGANVLTF.

The gene calls are TRBV7-6 and TRBJ2-6; weak D call: TRBD2 (6 bases). This CDR3 is built from 16 residues. The germline V gene has CDR1 SGHVS and CDR2 FNYEAQ. V was cut by 6 bases and J by 0 bases, with 12 bases left in between. For the CDR3, the DNA is TGTGCCAGCAGTTCGGGGGTTGCCTCTGGGGCCAACGTCCTGACTTTC. It is translated as CASSSGVASGANVLTF.

The chain carries TRBV5-4 and TRBJ1-1, with 7 bases identical to TRBD1. CDR3 length equals 15 residues. The germline V gene encodes CDR1 SGHNT and CDR2 YYREEE (reference sequence). The J segment lost 1 base and the V segment lost 2 bases, leaving 5 bases of the junction unmatched. CDR3: CASSFTGAPNTEAFF. CDR3 DNA: TGTGCCAGCAGCTTCACAGGGGCCCCGAACACTGAAGCTTTCTTT.

The genes are TRBV12-3 or TRBV12-4 and TRBJ2-7; 10 bases agree with TRBD1. V was clipped by 1 base and J by 7 bases; unmatched bases: 7. The CDR3 covers 15 residues. The CDR3 loop reads CASSLGGQGNGEQYF. CDR3 coding DNA: TGTGCCAGCAGTTTAGGGGGACAGGGGAATGGAGAGCAGTACTTC.

In this sample, this clonotype turned up a few times. The chain couples TRBV7-9 to TRBJ2-7; D uncertain. The CDR3 has 12 amino acids. Trimming took 5 bases from V and 5 from J, leaving 10 bases between them. CDR1 SEHNR and CDR2 FQNEAQ come from the germline V gene (reference sequence). The DNA for the CDR3 is TGTGCCAGCAGCCCAACCCAGAACGAGCAGTACTTC. Amino acids: CASSPTQNEQYF.

The chain joins TRBV6-2 or TRBV6-3 to TRBJ2-1; maybe TRBD1 (6 bases). Germline lookup yields CDR1 MNHEY and CDR2 SVGEGT. Trimming stripped 5 bases from V and 7 bases from J, with 12 bases between. This CDR3 region has 13 residues. CDR3 loop: CASSPLGQNEQFF. Written as DNA, the CDR3 is TGTGCCAGCAGTCCCCTAGGACAGAATGAGCAGTTCTTC.

The V and J genes are TRBV28 and TRBJ2-1, with a weak D call TRBD1 (6 bases). The CDR3 covers 15 residues. With 3 bases removed from V and 5 bases from J, the gap between germline ends came to 14 bases. The germline CDR1 and CDR2 sequences are MDHEN and SYDVKM. The DNA for the CDR3 is TGTGCCAGCAGTTTTCTGACAGGACAACACAATGAGCAGTTCTTC. It encodes CASSFLTGQHNEQFF.

This clonotype showed up just a few times. The J gene is TRBJ1-1, the V gene TRBV6-2 or TRBV6-3, with D unresolved. CDR3 length: 15 residues. CDR1 is MNHEY, CDR2 SVGEGT, per germline. V was pared by 5 bases and J by 0 bases, with 13 bases between. The CDR3 region has the DNA TGTGCCAGCAGTCAGCTCGGGGTCTTGAACACTGAAGCTTTCTTT. It specifies CASSQLGVLNTEAFF.

This clonotype turned up a few times. The chain uses TRBV6-5 and TRBJ2-5, with 12 nucleotides matching TRBD2. Germline-derived CDR1 and CDR2 are MNHEY and SVGAGI. With V trimmed by 0 bases and J by 2 bases, 4 bases remained unmatched. This CDR3 contains 17 residues. This CDR3 reads CASSYSTGLAGQETQYF. The CDR3 DNA is TGTGCCAGCAGTTACTCCACAGGACTAGCGGGGCAAGAGACCCAGTACTTC.

There are a few counts of this clonotype. This chain connects TRBV4-3 to TRBJ2-2; 10 bases are shared with TRBD2. The V gene end was trimmed by 3 bases and the J gene end by 4 bases; junction bases not matched to a gene: 5. This CDR3 comprises 16 residues. The germline gives CDR1 LGHNA, CDR2 YSLEER. This chain's CDR3 is CASSHETSGATGELFF. The DNA of the CDR3 is TGCGCCAGCAGCCATGAAACTAGCGGGGCCACCGGGGAGCTGTTTTTT.

In regard to this clonotype: A much more abundant neighbour one base away suggests this may be a read error. The chain employs TRBV6-2 or TRBV6-3 and TRBJ2-6, with D uncertain. The germline V gene encodes CDR1 MNHEY and CDR2 SVGEGT. The CDR3 length is 15 residues. In DNA, the CDR3 is TGTGCCCGCAGTTACTCAGGACCTGGGGCCAACGTCCTGACTTTC. It specifies CARSYSGPGANVLTF.

The chain employs TRBV5-6 and TRBJ2-7; D remains unclear. V was clipped by 0 bases and J by 2 bases, with 6 bases between them. CDR1 and CDR2 (germline): SGHDT, YYEEEE. The CDR3 spans 13 residues. Here the CDR3 DNA reads TGTGCCAGCAGCTTGGTGTTCCCCTACGAGCAGTACTTC. Translated: CASSLVFPYEQYF.

V gene TRBV19 combines with J gene TRBJ1-2; D call uncertain. The CDR3 loop spans 14 amino acids. Germline lookup yields CDR1 LNHDA and CDR2 SQIVND (reference sequence). V lost 3 bases and J 4 bases, leaving 12 bases between the germline ends. CDR3 loop: CASSMDQESYGYTF. Written as DNA, the CDR3 is TGTGCCAGTAGTATGGACCAGGAAAGCTATGGCTACACCTTC.

Only a few counts were recorded for this clonotype. The chain carries TRBV6-2 or TRBV6-3 and TRBJ2-1; the match to TRBD2 covers 16 bases. Germline V gene data show CDR1 as MNHEY and CDR2 as SVGEGT. The CDR3 totals 21 residues. J was trimmed by 1 base and V by 4 bases; bases with no gene match: 13. The CDR3 DNA reads TGTGCCAGCAGTTCCCGCCCGGGACTAGCGGGGGGGCCGAGATCCTACAATGAGCAGTTCTTC. It codes for CASSSRPGLAGGPRSYNEQFF.

This chain connects TRBV7-2 to TRBJ1-1; D uncertain. The CDR3 totals 12 residues. The V end was cut by 5 bases, the J end by 6 bases, with 10 bases between. Germline V lookup: CDR1 SGHTA, CDR2 FQGNSA. As DNA, the CDR3 is TGTGCCAGCAGCGGGCAGTACCCTGAAGCTTTCTTT. Translating it yields CASSGQYPEAFF.

This clonotype has a handful of counts. The chain employs TRBV5-1 and TRBJ2-1, with D possibly TRBD1 on 5 matching bases. CDR3 size: 13 residues. Trimming pared 4 bases from V and 2 bases from J, leaving 7 bases between. Germline V CDR1 and CDR2: SGHRS, YFSETQ. DNA of the CDR3: TGCGCCAGCAGCCAGGACACCTACAATGAGCAGTTCTTC. Encoded protein: CASSQDTYNEQFF.

At least ten counts were recorded for this clonotype. This chain connects TRBV14 to TRBJ1-2; 9 bases map to TRBD1. V was pared by 2 bases and J by 2 bases, with 3 bases of the junction left unmatched. The germline gives CDR1 SGHDN, CDR2 FVKESK. CDR3 length equals 15 residues. The DNA for the CDR3 is TGTGCCAGCAGCCAATATACAGGGGGCAACTATGGCTACACCTTC. Its protein product is CASSQYTGGNYGYTF.

In its sample, this clonotype was seen a few times. J is TRBJ1-5 and V is TRBV7-8; 7 positions match TRBD1. The germline V gene has CDR1 SGHVS and CDR2 FQNEAQ. Trimming took 4 bases from V and 0 from J; bases not matched to a gene: 9. There are 17 residues in the CDR3. CDR3 bases: TGTGCCAGCAGCTCTACTGGGACAGCCCTTAGCAATCAGCCCCAGCATTTT. Translating it yields CASSSTGTALSNQPQHF.

This clonotype appeared a few times. The genes are TRBV5-1 and TRBJ2-2; D gene ambiguous. The germline V gene encodes CDR1 SGHRS and CDR2 YFSETQ. The V gene lost 0 bases and the J gene lost 0 bases, with 6 bases spanning the gap. The length of the CDR3 is 15 residues. The CDR3 DNA reads as TGCGCCAGCAGCTTGGATAGAGCGAACACCGGGGAGCTGTTTTTT. It specifies CASSLDRANTGELFF.

This clonotype was observed a handful of times. The chain uses TRBV5-4 and TRBJ2-7; TRBD1 matches at 7 bases. Unmatched junction bases numbered 6, after V lost 3 bases and J lost 0 bases. The CDR3 has 15 amino acids. Germline CDR1 and CDR2: SGHNT and YYREEE (reference sequence). The CDR3 reads CASSSPGGSSYEQYF. The CDR3 bases are TGTGCCAGCAGCTCACCAGGGGGAAGCTCCTACGAGCAGTACTTC.

This clonotype was observed a few times. The chain combines TRBV12-3 or TRBV12-4 with TRBJ2-3; D call uncertain. V was clipped by 1 base and J by 5 bases, with 10 bases between them. The CDR3 contains 14 residues. CDR3 loop: CASSLGQDGDTQYF. CDR3 DNA sequence: TGTGCCAGCAGTTTAGGGCAAGACGGAGATACGCAGTATTTT.

This clonotype was observed a few times. This rearrangement joins TRBV6-5 to TRBJ2-7; 9 bases are a match to TRBD2. After removal of 6 bases from V and 3 bases from J, the junction contained 12 bases not matched to a gene. There are 16 residues in the CDR3. From germline, CDR1 is MNHEY and CDR2 SVGAGI. CDR3 DNA sequence: TGTGCCAGCAGCCTAACCCGGGGCGGGGGGGACTACGAGCAGTACTTC. Protein: CASSLTRGGGDYEQYF.

This chain connects TRBV10-3 to TRBJ2-1; the D gene is possibly TRBD2 (7 bases). The CDR3 has 17 amino acids. CDR1 and CDR2 from the germline V gene are ENHRY and SYGVKD. Trimming shortened V by 4 bases and J by 2 bases, and 18 bases separated the two germline ends. In DNA, the CDR3 is TGTGCCATCAGTGGCAGGGGACTAACTGAAACCTACAATGAGCAGTTCTTC. This codes for CAISGRGLTETYNEQFF.

As to this clonotype: This may arise from a read error, as a much more abundant clone is one base away. The CDR3 is CASSYSLGGGNEQFF. The DNA for the CDR3 is TGTGCCAGCAGTTACTCTCTCGGGGGGGGGAATGAGCAGTTCTTC. V gene TRBV6-8 combines with J gene TRBJ2-1, with 8 bases aligning to TRBD2. The CDR3 totals 15 residues. From germline, CDR1 is MNHGY and CDR2 SAAAGT. V trimming: 0 bases; J trimming: 7 bases; junction bases outside the gene matches: 5.

In this sample, this clonotype turned up a few times. The chain employs TRBV11-2 and TRBJ2-5; D tentatively reads TRBD1 or TRBD2 (5 bases each). This CDR3 is built from 13 residues. The ends were cut back, 5 bases at V and 1 base at J, with 8 bases in the middle. Looked up from germline, CDR1 is SGHAT and CDR2 is FQNNGV. In DNA form, the CDR3 reads TGTGCCAGCAGCGACGGGGCCCAAGAGACCCAGTACTTC. It yields the protein CASSDGAQETQYF. The complete variable domain, with remaining parts taken from reference TRBV11-2 and TRBJ2-5, reads EAGVAQSPRYKIIEKRQSVAFWCNPISGHATLYWYQQILGQGPKLLIQFQNNGVVDDSQLPKDRFSAERLKGVDSTLKIQPAKLEDSAVYLCASSDGAQETQYFGPGTRLLVL.